This is a list of T cell receptor beta chains from one sample in a study of PD-L1 blockade in urothelial cancer. The protocol was immunoSEQ multiplex PCR, while the TCRdb copy is restricted to in-frame clones and leaves out a portion. This repertoire shows 72,000 or so clones, approximately 83% found once; its top ten account for about 15%. The sample consisted of PBMCs, taken around atezolizumab (anti-PD-L1) treatment. The receptors stem from a man aged 60 to 69 with urothelial cancer. Both conserved end residues are part of each CDR3. Fields, in order: V gene, clone size, D gene, J gene, CDR3 DNA, CDR3 protein. D genes are given only for firm matches. A row's size may be missing; if present it is once, few, many or a size class.

TRBV19	few	TRBD1	TRBJ1-6	TGTGCCAGCTATACAGGGGCGGGAAATTCACCCCTCCACTTT	CASYTGAGNSPLHF
TRBV28	.	.	TRBJ1-2	TGTGCCAGCAGAGAAACCGGGACACTTGTCAATGGCTACACCTTC	CASRETGTLVNGYTF
TRBV14	.	.	TRBJ2-1	TGTGCCAGCAGCCAATACCAGTCACACAATGAGCAGTTCTTC	CASSQYQSHNEQFF
TRBV7-9	.	TRBD1	TRBJ2-1	TGTGCCACACCAAGACAGGGTCGGTACAATGAGCAGTTCTTC	CATPRQGRYNEQFF
TRBV5-4	.	TRBD2	TRBJ2-5	TGTGCCAGCAGCAGTCCTAGCGGGGGCGGACAAGAGACCCAGTACTTC	CASSSPSGGGQETQYF
TRBV29-1	.	.	TRBJ1-1	TGCAGCGTTGAAGATCCAGTCGGCCGGGGGGCTGAAGCTTTCTTT	CSVEDPVGRGAEAFF
TRBV15	.	.	TRBJ1-6	TGTGCCACCAGCAGAGATCTGCCAGGACAAAATTCACCCCTCCACTTT	CATSRDLPGQNSPLHF
TRBV27	.	.	TRBJ2-3	TGTGCCAGCAGTTGGCAGGGGTTCACAGATACGCAGTATTTT	CASSWQGFTDTQYF
TRBV28	.	.	TRBJ2-7	TGTGCCAGCAGTATACGACAAGGGGCCTACGAGCAGTACTTC	CASSIRQGAYEQYF
TRBV2	.	.	TRBJ1-6	TGTGCCAGCAGTGAGCCTATTACCGCGTCACCCCTCCACTTT	CASSEPITASPLHF
TRBV27	.	TRBD1	TRBJ1-3	TGTGCCAGCAGTTTTAGGCAAGCGCAGGGGGGAGGCTCTGGAAACACCATATATTTT	CASSFRQAQGGGSGNTIYF
TRBV19	.	TRBD1	TRBJ2-5	TGTGCCAGTAGTATCTGGACAGGGGGGGAGACCCAGTACTTC	CASSIWTGGETQYF
TRBV5-6	few	TRBD1	TRBJ1-1	TGTGCCAGCAGCTCGAACAGGGGACCCCAAGCTTTCTTT	CASSSNRGPQAFF
TRBV11-3	once	TRBD1	TRBJ1-3	TGTGCCAGCAGCCGGGACAGCAGCTCTGGAAACACCATATATTTT	CASSRDSSSGNTIYF
TRBV9	.	TRBD1	TRBJ2-3	TGTGCCAGCAGCGTAGCTACGAGGGGGACAGGGGGACGCACAGATACGCAGTATTTT	CASSVATRGTGGRTDTQYF
TRBV11-3	.	.	TRBJ2-7	TGTGCCAGCAGCAGTACAGGGACCGGCGAGCAGTACTTC	CASSSTGTGEQYF
TRBV5-1	.	.	TRBJ2-7	TGCGCCAGCAGCTTGGGACAATACTACGAGCAGTACTTC	CASSLGQYYEQYF
TRBV6-6	.	.	TRBJ1-3	TGTGCCAGCAGTTACTCGTTTGGGCCCGGAAACACCATATATTTT	CASSYSFGPGNTIYF
TRBV11-3	.	TRBD1	TRBJ1-6	TGTGCCAGCAGCCGGGGACAGGGAAGATCACCCCTCCACTTT	CASSRGQGRSPLHF
TRBV11-2	.	TRBD2	TRBJ2-3	TGTGCCAGCAGCTTAGATAGCGGGGGAGGGCTGGGCACAGATACGCAGTATTTT	CASSLDSGGGLGTDTQYF
TRBV6-4	.	TRBD1	TRBJ2-1	TGTGCCAGCAGTGACACAGGGGGAGCCTACAATGAGCAGTTCTTC	CASSDTGGAYNEQFF
TRBV19	.	.	TRBJ1-1	TGTGCCAGTAGTGCGACAGCGAACACTGAAGCTTTCTTT	CASSATANTEAFF
TRBV15	.	TRBD2	TRBJ2-5	TGTGCCACCAGCGTTGGGGGTAGCGGGGCCCAAGAGACCCAGTACTTC	CATSVGGSGAQETQYF
TRBV2	.	.	TRBJ1-3	TGTGCCAGCAGTCCCAGAGTGGGACTAAACTCTGGAAACACCATATATTTT	CASSPRVGLNSGNTIYF
TRBV7-3	.	.	TRBJ2-2	TGTGCCAGCAGCTTACTTTACACCGGGGAGCTGTTTTTT	CASSLLYTGELFF
TRBV10-3	.	.	TRBJ2-7	TGTGCCATCAGTGAGTCGGAGTGGGAGCAGTACTTC	CAISESEWEQYF
TRBV11-2	.	.	TRBJ2-5	TGTGCCAGCAGCTTCCCAGTTAGACAGTCGTACCAAGAGACCCAGTACTTC	CASSFPVRQSYQETQYF
TRBV18	.	TRBD1	TRBJ1-3	TGTGCCAGCTCGCTCGGGACAGGGGCTGGAAACACCATATATTTT	CASSLGTGAGNTIYF
TRBV27	.	TRBD1	TRBJ1-1	TGTGCCAGCAGTCCATCCCGGGACAGCAACACTGAAGCTTTCTTT	CASSPSRDSNTEAFF
TRBV6-5	.	.	TRBJ2-5	TGTGCCAGCAGTTCGGACTACGAAGAGACCCAGTACTTC	CASSSDYEETQYF
TRBV7-9	.	TRBD1	TRBJ1-4	TGTGCCAGCAGCTTATCGAGACAGGGAGGCGAAAAACTGTTTTTT	CASSLSRQGGEKLFF
TRBV7-3	once	.	TRBJ2-3	TGTGCCAGCAGTACCGGGACTAGCACAGATACGCAGTATTTT	CASSTGTSTDTQYF
TRBV7-2	.	TRBD2	TRBJ2-1	TGTGCCAGCAGCTTATCCATTAGCGGGGGGATCGGTGAGCAGTTCTTC	CASSLSISGGIGEQFF
TRBV5-1	.	TRBD2	TRBJ2-3	TGCGTCAGCAGTGTGGGGGGGGACCCAAACACAGATACGCAGTATTTT	CVSSVGGDPNTDTQYF
TRBV4-1	.	TRBD1	TRBJ1-6	TGCGCCAGCAGCCAAGTACAGGGGGCGGACAATTCACCCCTCCACTTT	CASSQVQGADNSPLHF
TRBV19	.	TRBD2	TRBJ2-5	TGTGCCAGTAGTATAGGTGGCGGGGGAGGTGAGACCCAGTACTTC	CASSIGGGGGETQYF
TRBV28	.	TRBD1	TRBJ1-2	TGTGCCAGCAGAAAACAGGGGTCTAACTATGGCTACACCTTC	CASRKQGSNYGYTF
TRBV19	.	TRBD1	TRBJ1-2	TGTGCCAGTAGCCCTCCAGGGGGCTTTTATGGCTACACCTTC	CASSPPGGFYGYTF
TRBV6-1	.	TRBD2	TRBJ2-3	TGTGCCAGCAGTGAAAAAGGCGGGGGGGCCGCAGATACGCAGTATTTT	CASSEKGGGAADTQYF
TRBV6-1	.	.	TRBJ2-5	TGTGCCAGCAACCCTATGGTGGGGGGTTGGGAGACCCAGTACTTC	CASNPMVGGWETQYF
TRBV5-1	.	.	TRBJ2-1	TGCGCCAGCAGCCGTCGGAGCTCCTACAATGAGCAGTTCTTC	CASSRRSSYNEQFF
TRBV6-5	.	.	TRBJ1-5	TGTGCCAGCAGTTACAAATACGGGGGGCTAGGTCAGCCCCAGCATTTT	CASSYKYGGLGQPQHF
TRBV7-9	.	TRBD1	TRBJ2-2	TGTGCCAGCAGACCGACAGGGGCCGGGGAGCTGTTTTTT	CASRPTGAGELFF
TRBV29-1	.	TRBD1	TRBJ1-1	TGCAGCGCACCGGGACAGAGGAACACTGAAGCTTTCTTT	CSAPGQRNTEAFF
TRBV5-1	.	TRBD2	TRBJ2-1	TGCGCCAGCAGCTTTAGCGGGGGCTCCTACAATGAGCAGTTCTTC	CASSFSGGSYNEQFF
TRBV25-1	.	TRBD1	TRBJ1-4	TGTGCCAGCAGTGACCCCCAGGGGGCGAATGAAAAACTGTTTTTT	CASSDPQGANEKLFF
TRBV27	.	.	TRBJ2-7	TGTGCCAGCAGTAGGGGGGGGGCCTACGAGCAGTACTTC	CASSRGGAYEQYF
TRBV28	once	TRBD2	TRBJ2-1	TGTGCCAGCTTAAGTTTCGGGGGGGTAGGCTACAATGAGCAGTTCTTC	CASLSFGGVGYNEQFF